These T cell receptor beta chains were read from a single sample in a study of blood T cell repertoires in COVID-19. Sequenced by immunoSEQ multiplex PCR; TCRdb stores in-frame clones only, minus some. The sample holds hundreds of thousands of clones, nearly 90% seen once. Sequenced input: peripheral blood. The receptors here all came from a middle-aged woman with COVID-19, enrolled during active disease. Both conserved end residues are part of each CDR3. D genes are given only for firm matches. Clone size is stated in some rows and not others, as once, few, many or a class when expanded.

D gene,J gene,V gene,clone size,CDR3 DNA,CDR3 protein
NA,TRBJ1-1,TRBV12-3/TRBV12-4,NA,TGTGCCAGCACGGCCGGGACTGAAGCTTTCTTT,CASTAGTEAFF
NA,TRBJ1-2,TRBV3-1/TRBV3-2,once,TGTGCCAGCAGCCAAGTTGGGAGGGTTGAGGATAACTATGGCTACACCTTC,CASSQVGRVEDNYGYTF
TRBD2,TRBJ2-3,TRBV10-3,once,TGTGCCATCAGTGGTTCCGGGACTACTTTCACAGATACGCAGTATTTT,CAISGSGTTFTDTQYF
TRBD1,TRBJ2-5,TRBV19,NA,TGTGCCAGTAGTATTCGTCCAGGGGGCATGGAGACCCAGTACTTC,CASSIRPGGMETQYF
NA,TRBJ1-1,TRBV28,NA,TGTGCCAGCAGGCCGGGACATGTGACTGAAGCTTTCTTT,CASRPGHVTEAFF
NA,TRBJ1-5,TRBV11-2,NA,TGTGCCAGCAGCTCAAGACAGCAGCCCCAGCATTTT,CASSSRQQPQHF
NA,TRBJ1-1,TRBV3-1/TRBV3-2,NA,TGTGCCAGCAGCGTGGGGGGGTGGGACACTGAAGCTTTCTTT,CASSVGGWDTEAFF
NA,TRBJ1-2,TRBV6-2/TRBV6-3,NA,TGTGCCAGCAGTTACTCGAGTCAGGTTGGGTATGGCTACACCTTC,CASSYSSQVGYGYTF
NA,TRBJ2-1,TRBV27,NA,TGTGCCAGCAGTTTATCGAGTGGAGTGAGAGCAGAGCAGTTCTTC,CASSLSSGVRAEQFF
NA,TRBJ1-5,TRBV28,NA,TGTGCCAGCAGTTTTTCGGTTTATCAGCCCCAGCATTTT,CASSFSVYQPQHF
NA,TRBJ2-7,TRBV21-1,NA,TGTGCCGATCCCCGGTGGACAGGGGACGAGCAGTACTTC,CADPRWTGDEQYF
TRBD1,TRBJ1-2,TRBV5-4,NA,TGTGCCACGGGGACAGGACTCTATGGCTACACCTTC,CATGTGLYGYTF
NA,TRBJ1-5,TRBV2,NA,TGTGCCAGCAGTAACCAGGGAAATCAGCCCCAGCATTTT,CASSNQGNQPQHF
TRBD2,TRBJ2-7,TRBV20-1,NA,TGCAGTGCTAGTGGCAGCGGGAGGGGCTACGAGCAGTACTTC,CSASGSGRGYEQYF
TRBD1,TRBJ2-2,TRBV24-1,NA,TGTGCCACCAGTGACTATCGACAGGGAACCGGGGAGCTGTTTTTT,CATSDYRQGTGELFF
NA,TRBJ1-3,TRBV5-1,NA,TGCGCCAGCAGATTGACAGGCTCTGGAAACACCATATATTTT,CASRLTGSGNTIYF
TRBD1,TRBJ1-4,TRBV7-9,once,TGTGCCAGCAGCTTAGGACAGGGGCGTGATGAAAAACTGTTTTTT,CASSLGQGRDEKLFF
TRBD1,TRBJ2-7,TRBV27,once,TGTGCCAGCAGTTTAAATGCCGGGGACAGAGCCTACGAGCAGTACTTC,CASSLNAGDRAYEQYF
TRBD1,TRBJ1-1,TRBV5-1,NA,TGCGCCAGCAGCATCACAGGGGACACTGAAGCTTTCTTT,CASSITGDTEAFF
NA,TRBJ2-3,TRBV7-9,NA,TGTGCCAGCAGCTTAATGACTGCAGATACGCAGTATTTT,CASSLMTADTQYF
TRBD1,TRBJ1-2,TRBV4-1,NA,TGCGCCAGCAGCCAGCCGGGACAGGCCTTCGGCTACACCTTC,CASSQPGQAFGYTF
TRBD1,TRBJ1-5,TRBV3-1/TRBV3-2,NA,TGTGCCAGCAGCCAAGATTTATTGGGACAGGGTTTATTATTTAGCAATCAGCCCCAGCATTTT,CASSQDLLGQGLLFSNQPQHF
NA,TRBJ2-5,TRBV11-3,NA,TGTGCCAGCAGCTTAGATCCGGAGACCCAGTACTTC,CASSLDPETQYF
TRBD2,TRBJ2-5,TRBV9,NA,TGTGCCAGCAGCGTAGCTTCGAGACTAGCGGGAGAGACCCAGTACTTC,CASSVASRLAGETQYF
NA,TRBJ1-1,TRBV25-1,NA,TGTGCCAGCAATATAGATGCAGGGCGAGGCGACACTGAAGCTTTCTTT,CASNIDAGRGDTEAFF
TRBD2,TRBJ2-1,TRBV19,NA,TGTGCCAGTACCAGGACTAGCGGAGACTACAATGAGCAGTTCTTC,CASTRTSGDYNEQFF
NA,TRBJ1-4,TRBV5-1,NA,TGCGCCAGCAGCTTTGAGGGCGTGGGTGAAAAACTGTTTTTT,CASSFEGVGEKLFF
NA,TRBJ2-1,TRBV7-3,NA,TGTGCCAGCAGCAAGAGAGATGAGCAGTTCTTC,CASSKRDEQFF
TRBD1,TRBJ2-1,TRBV7-3,NA,TGTGCCAGCAGCTTAACGGGGACAGGGTGGGATGAGCAGTTCTTC,CASSLTGTGWDEQFF
NA,TRBJ1-4,TRBV7-9,NA,TGTGCCAGCAGCCCCACAGGGATTCACGAAAAACTGTTTTTT,CASSPTGIHEKLFF
TRBD2,TRBJ2-7,TRBV29-1,NA,TGCAGCGCCGGGACTAGGGTTCCCTACGAGCAGTACTTC,CSAGTRVPYEQYF
NA,TRBJ1-2,TRBV10-3,NA,TGTGCCATCAGTGATCTGGCAGGGGTGGAGATTGGCTACACCTTC,CAISDLAGVEIGYTF
NA,TRBJ1-2,TRBV5-5,few,TGTGCCAGCAGCTTGAGCGGTGGGAACTATGGCTACACCTTC,CASSLSGGNYGYTF
NA,TRBJ1-5,TRBV19,NA,TGTGCCAGTAGTAGAGGGGAGCGGGAGGGGATTAGCAATCAGCCCCAGCATTTT,CASSRGEREGISNQPQHF
TRBD1,TRBJ1-5,TRBV27,NA,TGTGCCAGCAGTTCAGCCGGGACAGGGTACCAGCCCCAGCATTTT,CASSSAGTGYQPQHF
TRBD1,TRBJ2-7,TRBV3-1/TRBV3-2,few,TGTGCCAGCAGTCCCAGGGACAGGGCGCAGTACTTC,CASSPRDRAQYF
NA,TRBJ2-1,TRBV19,once,TGTGCCAGTAGTATACGAGACAATGAGCAGTTCTTC,CASSIRDNEQFF
NA,TRBJ2-2,TRBV25-1,NA,TGTGCCAGCAGCAGGGGCCCCGGGGAGCTGTTTTTT,CASSRGPGELFF
NA,TRBJ1-1,TRBV6-5,NA,TGTGCCAGCAGCCGCCAGGGTCTTACCTTCGAAGCTTTCTTT,CASSRQGLTFEAFF
NA,TRBJ1-3,TRBV6-2/TRBV6-3,NA,TGTGCCAGCAGCGCGACAGTAGGCTCTGGAAACACCATATATTTT,CASSATVGSGNTIYF
NA,TRBJ2-7,TRBV27,NA,TGTGCCAGCAGTCCCCTGGGGGGTAAAGGTTACTACGAGCAGTACTTC,CASSPLGGKGYYEQYF
TRBD1,TRBJ2-3,TRBV27,NA,TGTGCCAGCAGCTCCGGGACAGGGGCATTAGATACGCAGTATTTT,CASSSGTGALDTQYF
NA,TRBJ2-5,TRBV5-1,NA,TGCGCCAGCAGCTTGAACAGGCTTCAAGAGACCCAGTACTTC,CASSLNRLQETQYF
NA,TRBJ2-7,TRBV24-1,NA,TGTGCCACCAGTGATAGGAGGGCCTACGAGCAGTACTTC,CATSDRRAYEQYF
NA,TRBJ1-2,TRBV5-6,NA,TGTGCCAGCAGCTTGTTGGCAGGGCCTAACTATGGCTACACCTTC,CASSLLAGPNYGYTF
TRBD2,TRBJ2-5,TRBV6-5,NA,TGTGCCAGCAGTTACCGGGCGGGGGGTCCAGAGACCCAGTACTTC,CASSYRAGGPETQYF
TRBD2,TRBJ2-6,TRBV14,NA,TGTGCCAGCAGCCAGATGCGATCGAGCGGGAGAGGAGGGGCCAACGTCCTGACTTTC,CASSQMRSSGRGGANVLTF
NA,TRBJ1-5,TRBV6-4,NA,TGTGCCAGCAGTGAACAGGGAGATCAGCCCCAGCATTTT,CASSEQGDQPQHF
NA,TRBJ2-7,TRBV27,NA,TGTGCCAGCAGTTTATCAGGCGGTTACGAGCAGTACTTC,CASSLSGGYEQYF
NA,TRBJ1-3,TRBV7-9,NA,TGTGCCAGCAGCTTAAGACGCGCGGGGGGAAACACCATATATTTT,CASSLRRAGGNTIYF
TRBD1,TRBJ1-2,TRBV11-2,NA,TGTGCCAGCAGCTCCGGGTACAGGGGGTCTCCCTATGGCTACACCTTC,CASSSGYRGSPYGYTF
TRBD1,TRBJ2-7,TRBV29-1,NA,TGCAGCGTTGGTGGACAGGGCCTGTACGAGCAGTACTTC,CSVGGQGLYEQYF
NA,TRBJ1-5,TRBV7-2,NA,TGTGCCAGCAGCTTAAACCACCCGGAGCCCCAGCATTTT,CASSLNHPEPQHF